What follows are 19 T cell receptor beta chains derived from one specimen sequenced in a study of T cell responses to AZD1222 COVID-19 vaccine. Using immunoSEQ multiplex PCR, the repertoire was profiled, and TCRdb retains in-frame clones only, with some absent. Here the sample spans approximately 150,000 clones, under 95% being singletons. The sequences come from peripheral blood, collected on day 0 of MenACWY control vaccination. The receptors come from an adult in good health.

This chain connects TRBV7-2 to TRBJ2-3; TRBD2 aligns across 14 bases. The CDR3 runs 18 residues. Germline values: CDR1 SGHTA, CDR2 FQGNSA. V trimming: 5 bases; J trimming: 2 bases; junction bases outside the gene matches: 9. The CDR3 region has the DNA TGTGCCAGCAGCCTCGGACTAGCGGGAGGTAGGGACACAGATACGCAGTATTTT. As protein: CASSLGLAGGRDTDTQYF.

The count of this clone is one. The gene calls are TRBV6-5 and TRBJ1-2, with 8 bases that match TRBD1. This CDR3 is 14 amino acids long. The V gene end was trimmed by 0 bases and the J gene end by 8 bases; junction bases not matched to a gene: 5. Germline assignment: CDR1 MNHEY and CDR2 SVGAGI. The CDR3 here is CASSYSDRARGYTF. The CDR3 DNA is TGTGCCAGCAGTTACTCGGACAGGGCCCGGGGCTACACCTTC.

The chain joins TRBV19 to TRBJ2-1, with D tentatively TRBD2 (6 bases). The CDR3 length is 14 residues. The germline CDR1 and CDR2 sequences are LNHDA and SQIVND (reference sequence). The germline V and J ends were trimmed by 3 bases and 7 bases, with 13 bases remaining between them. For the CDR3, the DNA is TGTGCCAGTAGTATCATTAGCGGTGGGAATGAGCAGTTCTTC. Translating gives CASSIISGGNEQFF. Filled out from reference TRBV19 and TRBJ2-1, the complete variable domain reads DGGITQSPKYLFRKEGQNVTLSCEQNLNHDAMYWYRQDPGQGLRLIYYSQIVNDFQKGDIAEGYSVSREKKESFPLTVTSAQKNPTAFYLCASSIISGGNEQFFGPGTRLTVL.

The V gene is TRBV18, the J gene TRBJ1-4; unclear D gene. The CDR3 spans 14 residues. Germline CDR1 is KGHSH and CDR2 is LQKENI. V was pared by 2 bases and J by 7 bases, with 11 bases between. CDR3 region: CASSPERVSEKLFF. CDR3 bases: TGTGCCAGCTCACCAGAGAGGGTGAGTGAAAAACTGTTTTTT.

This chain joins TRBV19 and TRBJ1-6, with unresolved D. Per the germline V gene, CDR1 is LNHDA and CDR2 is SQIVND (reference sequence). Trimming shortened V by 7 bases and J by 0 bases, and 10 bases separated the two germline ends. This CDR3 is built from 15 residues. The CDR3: CASNTHLSYNSPLHF. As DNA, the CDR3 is TGTGCCAGTAACACCCACCTCTCCTATAATTCACCCCTCCACTTT.

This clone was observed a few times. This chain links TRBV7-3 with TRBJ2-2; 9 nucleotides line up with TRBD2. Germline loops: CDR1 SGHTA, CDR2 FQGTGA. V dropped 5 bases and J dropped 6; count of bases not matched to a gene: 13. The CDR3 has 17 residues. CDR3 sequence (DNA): TGTGCCAGCAGCCCCCAGGCGGGAGGGTTTATCCCCGGGGAGCTGTTTTTT. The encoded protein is CASSPQAGGFIPGELFF.

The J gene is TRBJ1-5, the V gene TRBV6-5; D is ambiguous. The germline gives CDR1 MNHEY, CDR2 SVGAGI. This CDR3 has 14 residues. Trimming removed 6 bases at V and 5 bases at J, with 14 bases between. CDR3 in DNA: TGTGCCAGCAGGGCACCCGGAGCCCATCAGCCCCAGCATTTT. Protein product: CASRAPGAHQPQHF.

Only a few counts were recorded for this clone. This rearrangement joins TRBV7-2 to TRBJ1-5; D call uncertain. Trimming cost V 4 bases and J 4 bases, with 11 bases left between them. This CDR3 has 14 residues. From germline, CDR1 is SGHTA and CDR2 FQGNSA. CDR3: CASSSGGGNQPQHF. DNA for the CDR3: TGTGCCAGCAGCTCCGGCGGCGGGAATCAGCCCCAGCATTTT.

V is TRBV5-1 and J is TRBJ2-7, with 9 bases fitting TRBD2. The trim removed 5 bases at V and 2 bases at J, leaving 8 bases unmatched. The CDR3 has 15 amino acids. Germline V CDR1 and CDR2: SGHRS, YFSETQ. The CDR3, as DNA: TGCGCCAGCAGTGAGGTGACTAGCGGACCCTACGAGCAGTACTTC. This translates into CASSEVTSGPYEQYF.

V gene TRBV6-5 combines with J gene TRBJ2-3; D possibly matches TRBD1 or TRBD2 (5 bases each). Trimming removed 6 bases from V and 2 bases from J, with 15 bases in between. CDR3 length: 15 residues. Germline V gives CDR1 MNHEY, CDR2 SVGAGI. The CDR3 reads CASSLGWGYTDTQYF. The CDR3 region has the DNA TGTGCCAGCAGCCTTGGTTGGGGGTACACAGATACGCAGTATTTT.

CDR3 loop: CASSVETGANAEAFF. CDR3 bases: TGTGCCAGCAGCGTAGAGACAGGGGCTAACGCTGAAGCTTTCTTT. The chain has TRBV9 and TRBJ1-1; 8 bases match TRBD1. The V segment lost 0 bases and the J segment 6 bases; nucleotides outside the gene matches: 7. CDR1 is SGDLS and CDR2 is YYNGEE in the germline V gene. This CDR3 is built from 15 residues.

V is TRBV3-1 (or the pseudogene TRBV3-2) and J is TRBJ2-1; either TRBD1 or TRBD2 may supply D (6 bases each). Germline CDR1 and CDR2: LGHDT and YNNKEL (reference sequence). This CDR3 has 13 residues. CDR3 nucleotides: TGTGCAGCGAGGGCAGGGGAAGGGAGGGAGCAGTTCTTC. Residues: CAARAGEGREQFF.

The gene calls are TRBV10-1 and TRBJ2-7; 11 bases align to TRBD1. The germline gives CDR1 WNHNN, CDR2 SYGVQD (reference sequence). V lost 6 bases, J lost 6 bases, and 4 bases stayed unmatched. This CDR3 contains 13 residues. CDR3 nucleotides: TGCGCCAGCAGGGACAGGGGGCTCGGCGAGCAGTACTTC. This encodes CASRDRGLGEQYF.

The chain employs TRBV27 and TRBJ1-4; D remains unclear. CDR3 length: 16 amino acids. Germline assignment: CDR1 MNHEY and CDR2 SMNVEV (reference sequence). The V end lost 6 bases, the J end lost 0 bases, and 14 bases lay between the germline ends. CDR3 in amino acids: CASRPAQRATNEKLFF. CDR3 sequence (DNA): TGTGCCAGCAGACCCGCACAGAGAGCAACTAATGAAAAACTGTTTTTT.

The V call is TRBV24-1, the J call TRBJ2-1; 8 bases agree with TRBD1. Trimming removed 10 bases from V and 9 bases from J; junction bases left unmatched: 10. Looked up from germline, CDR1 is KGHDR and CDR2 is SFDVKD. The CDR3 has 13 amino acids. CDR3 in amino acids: CATRQGPNGEQFF. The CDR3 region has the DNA TGTGCCACGCGACAGGGGCCCAATGGTGAGCAGTTCTTC.

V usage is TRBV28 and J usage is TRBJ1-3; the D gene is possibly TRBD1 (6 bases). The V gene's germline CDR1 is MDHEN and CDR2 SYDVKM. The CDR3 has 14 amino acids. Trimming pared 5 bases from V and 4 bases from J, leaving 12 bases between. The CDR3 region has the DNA TGTGCCAGCAGTCCTACAGGGATGGGAAACACCATATATTTT. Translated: CASSPTGMGNTIYF.

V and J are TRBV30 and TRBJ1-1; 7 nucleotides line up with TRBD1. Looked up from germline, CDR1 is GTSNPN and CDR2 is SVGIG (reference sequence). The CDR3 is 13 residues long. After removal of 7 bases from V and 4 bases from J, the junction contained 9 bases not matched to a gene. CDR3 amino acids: CASTDRRATEAFF. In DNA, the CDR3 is TGTGCCTCTACGGACAGGAGAGCCACTGAAGCTTTCTTT.

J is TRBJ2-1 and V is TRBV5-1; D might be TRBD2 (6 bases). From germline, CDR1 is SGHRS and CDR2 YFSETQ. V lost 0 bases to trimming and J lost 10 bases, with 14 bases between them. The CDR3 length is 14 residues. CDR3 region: CASSLVEGRLEQFF. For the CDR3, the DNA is TGCGCCAGCAGCTTGGTGGAGGGGAGGTTGGAGCAGTTCTTC.

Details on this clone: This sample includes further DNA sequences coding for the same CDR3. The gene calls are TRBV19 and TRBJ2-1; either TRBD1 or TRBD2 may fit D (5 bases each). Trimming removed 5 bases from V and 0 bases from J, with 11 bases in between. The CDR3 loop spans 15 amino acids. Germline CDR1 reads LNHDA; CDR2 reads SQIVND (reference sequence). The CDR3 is CASSRGRSSYNEQFF. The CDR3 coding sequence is TGTGCCAGTAGTCGGGGACGGAGCTCCTACAATGAGCAGTTCTTC. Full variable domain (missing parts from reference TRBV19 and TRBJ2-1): DGGITQSPKYLFRKEGQNVTLSCEQNLNHDAMYWYRQDPGQGLRLIYYSQIVNDFQKGDIAEGYSVSREKKESFPLTVTSAQKNPTAFYLCASSRGRSSYNEQFFGPGTRLTVL.